Listed here are 14 T cell receptor beta chains from one sample, sequenced in a study of response to subunit inactivated influenza vaccine. TCRdb ran MiXCR on the RT-PCR reads and lists one entry per CDR3 protein. The data contain about 620,000 distinct CDR3 sequences, 10% to 15% of them singletons. The sequences come from PBMCs from blood, collected on the day of vaccination. The receptors were sampled from a man in his forties or fifties who received an inactivated influenza vaccine.

This chain joins TRBV28 and TRBJ2-7, with a possible D match to TRBD1 (6 bases). Germline V gene lookup returns CDR1 MDHEN and CDR2 SYDVKM. The CDR3 covers 15 residues. The V gene lost 4 bases and the J gene lost 0 bases, with 13 bases spanning the gap. CDR3: CASSYPRGHSYEQYF. As DNA, the CDR3 is TGTGCCAGCAGTTACCCCAGGGGCCACTCCTACGAGCAGTACTTC.

A few counts support this clonotype. J is TRBJ2-2 and V is TRBV2; 7 bases map to TRBD2. Germline lookup yields CDR1 SNHLY and CDR2 FYNNEI. V lost 6 bases, J lost 4 bases, and 11 bases stayed unmatched. The CDR3 loop spans 16 amino acids. CDR3 in amino acids: CASRPGLRRGTGELFF. In nucleotides, the CDR3 is TGTGCCAGCAGACCGGGACTAAGGAGGGGCACCGGGGAGCTGTTTTTT.

The J gene is TRBJ2-1, the V gene TRBV10-3, with a possible D match to TRBD2 (6 bases). CDR3 length: 18 residues. Trimming removed 4 bases at V and 1 base at J, with 20 bases between. Germline CDR1 and CDR2: ENHRY and SYGVKD. The CDR3 is CAISGATVSGRSYNEQFF. In DNA form, the CDR3 reads TGTGCCATCAGTGGGGCCACAGTTAGCGGAAGGTCCTACAATGAGCAGTTCTTC.

V usage is TRBV4-1 and J usage is TRBJ1-6; a weak D match, TRBD1 (6 bases). Germline V gives CDR1 MGHRA, CDR2 YSYEKL. CDR3 length: 17 amino acids. With 0 bases removed from V and 7 bases from J, the gap between germline ends came to 16 bases. The CDR3 spells CASSQEGGRGGNSPLHF. CDR3 coding DNA: TGCGCCAGCAGCCAAGAAGGGGGACGGGGCGGCAATTCACCCCTCCACTTT.

This clonotype was recorded many times. J is TRBJ2-2 and V is TRBV5-5, with 8 bases fitting TRBD2. Germline trimming cut 5 bases from V and 6 bases from J; bases unmatched to any gene: 3. The germline V gene encodes CDR1 SGHKS and CDR2 YYEKEE (reference sequence). The CDR3 is made up of 13 amino acids. The CDR3 DNA is TGTGCCAGCAGATCACTAGCGGCCGGGGAGCTGTTTTTT. This sequence encodes CASRSLAAGELFF.

This clonotype has a handful of counts. The chain uses TRBV29-1 and TRBJ1-4; D gene uncertain. V lost 7 bases and J lost 8, with 17 bases in between. This CDR3 spans 13 amino acids. Germline V lookup: CDR1 SQVTM, CDR2 ANQGSEA. CDR3 DNA sequence: TGCAGCGCCGCGGGCCCACCGGCGGAAAAACTGTTTTTT. This encodes CSAAGPPAEKLFF.

This chain uses TRBV28 with TRBJ1-1; 8 bases match TRBD1. This CDR3 comprises 15 residues. V shed 4 bases and J 3 bases; nucleotides not matched to a gene: 7. Germline V CDR1 and CDR2: MDHEN, SYDVKM. The CDR3 coding sequence is TGTGCCAGCAGTTCAGCAGGGGGCGCCGACACTGAAGCTTTCTTT. Translating it yields CASSSAGGADTEAFF.

The genes are TRBV5-1 and TRBJ2-2, with D perhaps matching TRBD2 (6 bases). With 1 base removed from V and 3 bases from J, the gap between germline ends came to 13 bases. CDR1 is SGHRS and CDR2 is YFSETQ in the germline V gene. This CDR3 has 16 residues. The CDR3 loop is CASSLRYGRDTGELFF. CDR3 coding DNA: TGCGCCAGCAGCTTGAGATACGGGAGAGACACCGGGGAGCTGTTTTTT.

This clonotype was seen a handful of times. The genes are TRBV24-1 and TRBJ2-2, with 8 bases fitting TRBD2. Germline V lookup: CDR1 KGHDR, CDR2 SFDVKD. The CDR3 spans 13 residues. V dropped 7 bases and J dropped 7; count of bases not matched to a gene: 4. The CDR3, as DNA: TGTGCCACCAGGCGGGGGGCGGACGGGGAGCTGTTTTTT. This encodes CATRRGADGELFF.

This sequence joins TRBV6-5 and TRBJ2-5, with 9 bases fitting TRBD2. The trim removed 3 bases at V and 4 bases at J, leaving 9 bases unmatched. This CDR3 contains 16 residues. Germline values: CDR1 MNHEY, CDR2 SVGAGI. The CDR3 reads CASSYPGGRVSETQYF. The CDR3 DNA is TGTGCCAGCAGTTATCCCGGCGGGAGGGTCTCAGAGACCCAGTACTTC.

This clonotype was seen ten or more times. The V call is TRBV29-1, the J call TRBJ1-2; 9 nucleotides align to TRBD1. The CDR3 sequence is 14 residues long. Unmatched junction bases numbered 3, after V lost 1 base and J lost 3 bases. Germline CDR1 is SQVTM and CDR2 is ANQGSEA. This CDR3 reads CSVEGTGEDYGYTF. CDR3 nucleotides: TGCAGCGTTGAAGGGACAGGGGAGGACTATGGCTACACCTTC.

The gene calls are TRBV24-1 and TRBJ1-2, with D hard to call. The CDR3 is made up of 13 amino acids. Looked up from germline, CDR1 is KGHDR and CDR2 is SFDVKD. Trimming pared 0 bases from V and 3 bases from J, leaving 4 bases between. In DNA, the CDR3 is TGTGCCACCAGTGATTTGCACGACTATGGCTACACCTTC. Residues: CATSDLHDYGYTF.

The chain carries TRBV29-1 and TRBJ2-7; D may be TRBD1 (7 bases). The CDR3 runs to 13 residues. Germline loops: CDR1 SQVTM, CDR2 ANQGSEA. Trimming took 3 bases from V and 3 from J, leaving 12 bases between them. Written as DNA, the CDR3 is TGCAGCGTTGAGTCAGGGGGGCTCTACGAGCAGTACTTC. It translates to CSVESGGLYEQYF.

This clonotype has more than one count but fewer than ten. Mismatch with germline at one junction end may stem from a read error. The chain has TRBV7-8 and TRBJ2-1; 9 positions match TRBD2. CDR1 SGHVS and CDR2 FQNEAQ come from the germline V gene. The CDR3 runs to 15 residues. The DNA of the CDR3 is TGTGCCAGCAGCATAGCGGGAGTAACGTACAATGAGCAGTTCTTC. Translated: CASSIAGVTYNEQFF.